This note documents a single T cell receptor (beta chain) sequence. What it binds is not known. The data originate from a study of CD4 T cells in relation to SARS-CoV-2 and coronaviruses. The study's findings and limits: About 65% of donors had memory CD4+ clonotypes crossrecognizing SARS-CoV-2 and common cold coronavirus spike.

The CDR3 is made up of 15 amino acids. V was clipped by 1 base and J by 7 bases, with 16 bases between them. Germline-derived CDR1 and CDR2 are SGHTA and FQGNSA. Naive or memory CD4+ cells were cultured 1:1 with T cell-depleted PBMCs plus CEF. Data came from immunoSEQ multiplex PCR; TCRdb stores just in-frame clones and leaves some out. The sample lists 25,000 to 35,000 clones, under 80% seen once, with around 3.1% in the top ten. This chain uses TRBV7-2 with TRBJ1-2, with a weak D call TRBD1 (5 bases). The specimen sequenced was memory CD4+ T cells from PBMCs, cultured in vitro. This receptor was identified in an adult with COVID-19. The DNA for the CDR3 is TGTGCCAGCAGCTTAGTGGGACTCTCCGGGGCTGGCTACACCTTC. It translates to CASSLVGLSGAGYTF.